The 7 T cell receptor beta chains reported below all come from one sample, sequenced in a study of shared clonotypes between healthy human individuals. The method was immunoSEQ multiplex PCR; TCRdb's version includes in-frame clones alone and lacks a portion of them. The sample records 2 million to 2.5 million clones, roughly 90% being singletons. Sequenced input: naive CD4+ T cells from PBMCs. Subset here: CD45RA+ positively selected. These receptors were taken from a man aged 18 to 29 in good health. Some clones in this sample may be carry-over from other donors' samples.

The chain recombines TRBV27 with TRBJ2-5; 16 nucleotides match TRBD2. Trimming took 3 bases from V and 0 from J; bases not matched to a gene: 4. This CDR3 has 18 amino acids. Germline V gives CDR1 MNHEY, CDR2 SMNVEV (reference sequence). CDR3 DNA: TGTGCCAGCAGTTTGTTGGGACTAGCGGGAGGGAACCAAGAGACCCAGTACTTC. It codes for CASSLLGLAGGNQETQYF.

This chain uses TRBV28 with TRBJ1-2; TRBD1 aligns across 7 bases. Trimming at V came to 10 bases and at J to 8 bases, leaving 10 bases not matched to a gene. Per germline, CDR1 MDHEN and CDR2 SYDVKM. The CDR3 has 12 residues. The CDR3 loop is CATLTGAGGYTF. The CDR3 coding sequence is TGTGCCACCTTAACAGGGGCAGGGGGCTACACCTTC.

This rearrangement joins TRBV28 to TRBJ2-2; tentatively, D is TRBD2 (5 bases). Germline lookup yields CDR1 MDHEN and CDR2 SYDVKM. CDR3 length: 13 residues. Between the trimmed V and J ends, which lost 6 bases and 4 bases, there was a span of 9 bases. The CDR3 region is CASREDVTGELFF. The CDR3 DNA is TGTGCCAGCAGGGAGGACGTCACCGGGGAGCTGTTTTTT.

The chain joins TRBV28 to TRBJ1-2, with TRBD1 matching over 9 bases. This CDR3 region has 16 residues. The J segment lost 4 bases and the V segment lost 4 bases, leaving 10 bases of the junction unmatched. Germline assignment: CDR1 MDHEN and CDR2 SYDVKM. The CDR3 is CASSSSPTGGSYGYTF. The CDR3 DNA reads as TGTGCCAGCAGTTCATCCCCGACAGGGGGGAGCTATGGCTACACCTTC.

The chain has TRBV10-3 and TRBJ2-7; 8 positions agree with TRBD1. With 8 bases clipped from V and 5 bases from J, the junction kept 11 bases outside the gene matches. CDR1 ENHRY and CDR2 SYGVKD come from the germline V gene. This CDR3 contains 14 residues. CDR3 sequence (DNA): TGTGCCATCGGAAGGACAGGGAGGTTCAACGAGCAGTACTTC. Amino acid sequence: CAIGRTGRFNEQYF.

The chain combines TRBV6-1 with TRBJ1-1; TRBD1 might be the D (5 bases). CDR3 size: 14 residues. Germline loops: CDR1 MNHNS, CDR2 SASEGT. V lost 2 bases and J lost 3, with 10 bases in between. The CDR3 region is CASSELGGDTEAFF. The CDR3 region has the DNA TGTGCCAGCAGTGAACTCGGGGGGGACACTGAAGCTTTCTTT.

CDR3 in DNA: TGCGCCAGCAGCTTGGCCGGGGAGGGGAATTCACCCCTCCACTTT. Its protein product is CASSLAGEGNSPLHF. This sequence joins TRBV5-1 and TRBJ1-6, with a weak D call TRBD1 (5 bases). Trimming cost V 0 bases and J 7 bases, with 11 bases left between them. Germline assignment: CDR1 SGHRS and CDR2 YFSETQ. This CDR3 is 15 amino acids long.